This T cell receptor beta chain was profiled in a study of T cells in Graves' hyperthyroidism and ophthalmopathy. Study in general: Before any treatment, at initial diagnosis, peripheral blood was collected. General study findings and limits: Blood samples included most of the expanded thyroid clonotypes exceeding 0.001.

Researchers took RNA transcripts and amplified the TCR beta CDR3 regions from them. TCR CDR3 underwent first-round RT-PCR with the HTBI primer set. TCRdb processed the multiplex PCR reads anew with MiXCR; each CDR3 protein has one entry. The sample includes over 500,000 distinct CDR3 sequences, 14% of them seen just once. Trimming took 1 base from V and 14 from J; bases not matched to a gene: 7. Germline CDR1 GTSNPN, CDR2 SVGIG (reference sequence). The CDR3 runs to 13 residues. This clonotype was seen ten or more times. What it binds is not known. Those patients with uncontrolled infection, other autoimmune disease, pregnancy or lactation were excluded.

V gene TRBV30 combines with J gene TRBJ1-6, with TRBD1 matching 8 bases. The source material was blood. The receptor's source is a woman in her thirties or forties with Graves' hyperthyroidism. The chain's CDR3 is CAWSGTGSTALHF. CDR3 nucleotide sequence: TGTGCCTGGAGTGGGACAGGGTCTACGGCCCTCCACTTT.